The 15 T cell receptor beta chains given below trace back to one sample, sequenced in a study of blood T cell repertoires in COVID-19. Only in-frame clones appear in the TCRdb table, and some are missing; sequencing was by immunoSEQ multiplex PCR. There are hundreds of thousands of clones in the sample; more than 70% occur only once, and roughly 1.9% lies in the top ten. The sequenced material came from PBMCs or T cells enriched from blood (not recorded which). The receptors come from a woman aged 50 to 65 who had recovered from COVID-19.

J is TRBJ1-2 and V is TRBV3-1 (or the pseudogene TRBV3-2), with no clear D. The V end was cut by 4 bases, the J end by 4 bases, with 16 bases between. Germline CDR1 LGHDT, CDR2 YNNKEL (reference sequence). The CDR3 extends over 15 amino acids. The CDR3 sequence is CASSLNGVAGYGYTF. CDR3 DNA: TGTGCCAGCAGCCTTAATGGTGTGGCGGGCTATGGCTACACCTTC.

The chain recombines TRBV9 with TRBJ1-1, with a possible D match to TRBD1 (5 bases). The V end lost 6 bases, the J end lost 5 bases, and 17 bases lay between the germline ends. The V gene's germline CDR1 is SGDLS and CDR2 YYNGEE. The CDR3 contains 14 residues. CDR3 protein: CASNRDRRGTEAFF. The CDR3, as DNA: TGTGCCAGCAACCGGGACCGCCGGGGGACTGAAGCTTTCTTT.

The chain recombines TRBV29-1 with TRBJ2-3; the match to TRBD2 covers 7 bases. The CDR3 extends over 15 amino acids. Trimming at V came to 2 bases and at J to 2 bases, leaving 7 bases not matched to a gene. Per germline, CDR1 SQVTM and CDR2 ANQGSEA. In DNA form, the CDR3 reads TGCAGCGTTGAACTCCCAGCGGGGAACACAGATACGCAGTATTTT. This sequence encodes CSVELPAGNTDTQYF.

CDR3 residues: CASSHRTSGGRPTGTQYF. The CDR3 nucleotides are TGCGCCAGCAGCCACCGGACTAGCGGGGGCCGTCCTACCGGGACGCAGTATTTT. This chain uses TRBV5-1 with TRBJ2-3; TRBD2 aligns across 13 bases. The germline V gene encodes CDR1 SGHRS and CDR2 YFSETQ. CDR3 length: 18 residues. The ends lost 4 bases at V and 9 bases at J; junction bases unmatched: 17.

V and J are TRBV9 and TRBJ1-2, with 7 bases that match TRBD1. The J segment lost 4 bases and the V segment lost 7 bases, leaving 16 bases of the junction unmatched. Germline CDR1 and CDR2: SGDLS and YYNGEE. The length of the CDR3 is 16 residues. CDR3 sequence (DNA): TGTGCCAGCGTCCGGGGCACAGGGGTAGATTCCTATGGCTACACCTTC. It yields the protein CASVRGTGVDSYGYTF.

The genes are TRBV4-3 and TRBJ1-2; D is ambiguous. The length of the CDR3 is 15 residues. The germline V gene has CDR1 LGHNA and CDR2 YSLEER. V was pared by 1 base and J by 0 bases, with 9 bases between. The CDR3 DNA follows: TGCGCCAGCAGCCAAGTCTACCCGACTAACTATGGCTACACCTTC. This sequence encodes CASSQVYPTNYGYTF.

This clone was picked up a small number of times. An end of the junction differs from the germline gene, which may be a read error. The V call is TRBV6-5, the J call TRBJ2-1; TRBD2 might be the D (5 bases). Germline lookup yields CDR1 MNHEY and CDR2 SVGAGI. The CDR3 loop spans 14 amino acids. Written as DNA, the CDR3 is TGTGCCAGCAGTTACTCGGACTCCTTCAATGAGCAGTTCTTC. Protein: CASSYSDSFNEQFF.

This sequence joins TRBV18 and TRBJ2-3, with TRBD2 matching over 8 bases. Unmatched junction bases numbered 15, after V lost 2 bases and J lost 14 bases. The CDR3 has 15 residues. Germline CDR1 is KGHSH and CDR2 is LQKENI. CDR3 protein: CASSPDLTGTRVVYF. The DNA of the CDR3 is TGTGCCAGCTCACCAGATCTTACCGGGACTAGAGTTGTGTATTTT.

This chain uses TRBV19 with TRBJ2-5; 8 nucleotides line up with TRBD2. The CDR3 is 16 residues long. With V trimmed by 5 bases and J by 5 bases, 13 bases remained unmatched. Germline V gives CDR1 LNHDA, CDR2 SQIVND (reference sequence). The CDR3 coding sequence is TGTGCCAGTAGTTCAGTTAAGCGGGAGATGGGGGAGACCCAGTACTTC. Residues: CASSSVKREMGETQYF.

The rearrangement links TRBV3-1 (or the pseudogene TRBV3-2) to TRBJ2-1; possibly TRBD1 for D (5 bases). This CDR3 has 15 residues. Germline V gene lookup returns CDR1 LGHDT and CDR2 YNNKEL (reference sequence). V was shortened by 0 bases and J by 9 bases, with 15 bases between the two germline ends. The CDR3 loop is CASSQEWGSRGEQFF. Here the CDR3 DNA reads TGTGCCAGCAGCCAAGAATGGGGCTCTAGGGGTGAGCAGTTCTTC.

The chain employs TRBV5-1 and TRBJ2-1; TRBD1 might be the D (6 bases). Germline V lookup: CDR1 SGHRS, CDR2 YFSETQ. V was cut by 3 bases and J by 5 bases, with 12 bases left in between. The CDR3 has 14 residues. DNA for the CDR3: TGCGCCAGCAGCTGGGAGACAGGTCACAATGAGCAGTTCTTC. Its translation: CASSWETGHNEQFF. Full variable domain (outside the CDR3, taken from reference TRBV5-1 and TRBJ2-1): KAGVTQTPRYLIKTRGQQVTLSCSPISGHRSVSWYQQTPGQGLQFLFEYFSETQRNKGNFPGRFSGRQFSNSRSEMNVSTLELGDSALYLCASSWETGHNEQFFGPGTRLTVL.

A single count supports this clone. The rearrangement uses TRBV7-2 and TRBJ1-2, with a tentative D call TRBD1 (6 bases). V lost 3 bases to trimming and J lost 0 bases, with 17 bases between them. CDR3 length: 17 residues. Germline V gene lookup returns CDR1 SGHTA and CDR2 FQGNSA. The CDR3: CASSFQRPQGANYGYTF. CDR3 DNA sequence: TGTGCCAGCAGCTTCCAAAGGCCACAGGGAGCTAACTATGGCTACACCTTC.

In its sample, this clone was seen a few times. The V call is TRBV7-9, the J call TRBJ1-4, with D hard to call. The CDR3 loop spans 13 amino acids. Trimming took off 5 bases at V and 6 bases at J, with 10 bases between the two ends. Germline V lookup: CDR1 SEHNR, CDR2 FQNEAQ (reference sequence). The CDR3 DNA is TGTGCCAGCAGCCCCCCGCCGGATGAAAAACTGTTTTTT. It yields the protein CASSPPPDEKLFF.

V is TRBV6-1 and J is TRBJ2-1, with 11 bases aligning to TRBD1. Germline V gene sequence: CDR1 MNHNS, CDR2 SASEGT. CDR3 length equals 15 residues. The ends lost 1 base at V and 8 bases at J; junction bases unmatched: 4. CDR3 amino acids: CASSEGGTGGHEQFF. CDR3 coding DNA: TGTGCCAGCAGTGAAGGTGGGACAGGGGGACATGAGCAGTTCTTC.

The rearrangement joins TRBV5-1 to TRBJ2-7, with 9 bases identical to TRBD2. Germline V gene data show CDR1 as SGHRS and CDR2 as YFSETQ. This CDR3 contains 16 residues. J lost 0 bases, V lost 4 bases, and 8 bases had no gene match. CDR3 loop: CASSHSSGKSSYEQYF. DNA for the CDR3: TGCGCCAGCAGCCACTCTAGCGGGAAAAGCTCCTACGAGCAGTACTTC.